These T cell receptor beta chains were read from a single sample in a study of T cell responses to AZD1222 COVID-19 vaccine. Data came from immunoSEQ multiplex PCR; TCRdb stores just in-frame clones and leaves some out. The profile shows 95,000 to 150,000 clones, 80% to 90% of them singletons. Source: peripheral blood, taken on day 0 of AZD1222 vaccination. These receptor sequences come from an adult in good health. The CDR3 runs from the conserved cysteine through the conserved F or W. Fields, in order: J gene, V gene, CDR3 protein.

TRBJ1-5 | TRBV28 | CASKDTKQGYLGNQPQHF
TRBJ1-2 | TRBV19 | CASSTPGTGKDYGYTF
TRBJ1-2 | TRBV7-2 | CASSPAGRGGYTF
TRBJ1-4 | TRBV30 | CAWSPRTGDEKLFF
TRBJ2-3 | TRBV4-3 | CASSQSSGGVLAADTQYF
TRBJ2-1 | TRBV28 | CASKNRGGYDEQFF
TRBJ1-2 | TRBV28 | CASTLSGYTF
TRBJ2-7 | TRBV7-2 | CASSLGQGAAYEQYF
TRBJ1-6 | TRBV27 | CASCIRDSYNSPLHF
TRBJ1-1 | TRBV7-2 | CASSVPGQMNTEAFF
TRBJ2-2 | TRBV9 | CASSFTPGHNTGELFF
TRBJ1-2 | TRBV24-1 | CATSAAGGTGYGYTF
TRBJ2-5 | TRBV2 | CASRQGRTMYQETQYF
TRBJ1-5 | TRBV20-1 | CSASVGQPYSNQPQHF
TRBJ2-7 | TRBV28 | CASSKSGGLTYEQYF
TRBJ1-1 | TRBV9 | CASSARDSRSEAFF
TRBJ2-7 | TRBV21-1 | CASSKAGGYYEQYF
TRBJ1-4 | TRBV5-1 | CASSLAGQDEKLFF
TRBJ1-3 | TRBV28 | CASRPDSLSFLGNTIYF
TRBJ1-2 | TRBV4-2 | CASSQDAAGLRGYTF
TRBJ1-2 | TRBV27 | CASSMRDGDGYTF
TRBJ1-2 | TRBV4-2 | CASSQKLGERGYTF
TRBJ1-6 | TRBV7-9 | CASSPLGEENSPLHF